These 30 T cell receptor beta chains originate from one sample sequenced in a study of CD8 T cells in ankylosing spondylitis. Study-wide findings and caveats: Apparently characteristic of ankylosing spondylitis blood was a TCR beta motif (under ten highly homologous variants).

The antigens for these receptors are not known. Each CDR3 protein gets one entry after TCRdb re-called the 5' RACE reads with MiXCR. The table includes hundreds of thousands of distinct CDR3 sequences, about a sixth detected once. Sequenced: blood, either unsorted or a sorted T cell fraction (not recorded which). The receptors shown here come from a male donor with ankylosing spondylitis.

This clonotype has just one count. A much more abundant neighbour one base away suggests this may be a read error. The CDR3 region is CSVHYAKRKNYGYTF. CDR3 sequence (DNA): TGCAGTGTTCACTACGCGAAACGCAAGAACTATGGCTACACCTTC. V gene TRBV20-1 combines with J gene TRBJ1-2; D is ambiguous. Germline loops: CDR1 DFQATT, CDR2 SNEGSKA (reference sequence). The CDR3 runs 15 residues. The V and J ends lost 7 bases and 2 bases respectively, with 20 bases between them.

In its sample, this clonotype was seen a few times. The chain carries TRBV7-8 and TRBJ1-1; D possibly corresponds to TRBD1 (6 bases). The germline gives CDR1 SGHVS, CDR2 FQNEAQ. Trimming stripped 0 bases from V and 6 bases from J, with 23 bases between. This CDR3 is 18 amino acids long. The CDR3 here is CASSLAIKGGGFVAEAFF. As DNA, the CDR3 is TGTGCCAGCAGCTTAGCCATCAAAGGAGGGGGGTTCGTAGCTGAAGCTTTCTTT.

This clonotype has at least ten counts. This sequence joins TRBV30 and TRBJ2-3, with D possibly TRBD1 on 7 matching bases. V lost 1 base and J 2 bases, leaving 10 bases between the germline ends. This CDR3 comprises 14 residues. CDR1 GTSNPN and CDR2 SVGIG come from the germline V gene (reference sequence). The chain's CDR3 is CAWSAGGFTDTQYF. In DNA, the CDR3 is TGTGCCTGGAGTGCAGGGGGGTTCACAGATACGCAGTATTTT. The entire variable domain, with the rest obtained from reference TRBV30 and TRBJ2-3, is as follows: SQTIHQWPATLVQPVGSPLSLECTVEGTSNPNLYWYRQAAGRGLQLLFYSVGIGQISSEVPQNLSASRPQDRQFILSSKKLLLSDSGFYLCAWSAGGFTDTQYFGPGTRLTVL.

The CDR3 here is CASSYLSNRAYQPQHF. The DNA of the CDR3 is TGTGCCAGCAGTTATCTCAGCAACAGGGCTTATCAGCCCCAGCATTTT. This sequence joins TRBV6-2 or TRBV6-3 and TRBJ1-5, with D possibly matching TRBD1 (6 bases). Per germline, CDR1 MNHEY and CDR2 SVGEGT. Trimming removed 3 bases at V and 5 bases at J, with 17 bases between. The CDR3 totals 16 residues.

The V gene is TRBV4-2, the J gene TRBJ2-7, with D perhaps matching TRBD2 (5 bases). This CDR3 is built from 14 residues. Germline V gene sequence: CDR1 LGHNA, CDR2 YNFKEQ. Trimming left V 0 bases short and J 4 bases short, with 10 bases between. CDR3 nucleotides: TGTGCCAGCAGCCAAGACCGGGGTGTATACGAGCAGTACTTC. Its translation: CASSQDRGVYEQYF.

This clonotype was seen a few times. The chain combines TRBV5-6 with TRBJ1-6; D not resolved. This CDR3 comprises 16 residues. Trimming cost V 4 bases and J 5 bases, with 16 bases left between them. Looked up from germline, CDR1 is SGHDT and CDR2 is YYEEEE. The CDR3 protein is CASSRRKQKNNSPLHF. CDR3 nucleotides: TGTGCCAGCAGCCGCAGAAAACAGAAGAATAATTCACCCCTCCACTTT.

A single count supports this clonotype. This chain uses TRBV7-9 with TRBJ1-2, with 7 bases matching TRBD1. The CDR3 covers 13 residues. V dropped 3 bases and J dropped 6; count of bases not matched to a gene: 4. Germline values: CDR1 SEHNR, CDR2 FQNEAQ (reference sequence). CDR3 sequence (DNA): TGTGCCAGCAGCTTGAGGGGGCTGAATGGCTACACCTTC. It yields the protein CASSLRGLNGYTF.

This clonotype was seen a handful of times. This chain links TRBV5-6 with TRBJ1-1, with TRBD1 matching 7 bases. The CDR3 consists of 14 residues. The V gene's germline CDR1 is SGHDT and CDR2 YYEEEE. V trimming: 0 bases; J trimming: 5 bases; junction bases outside the gene matches: 4. Here the CDR3 reads CASSLVQGWTEAFF. CDR3 coding DNA: TGTGCCAGCAGCTTGGTACAGGGGTGGACTGAAGCTTTCTTT.

This sequence joins TRBV6-1 and TRBJ1-5; 7 nucleotides align to TRBD1. The germline V gene encodes CDR1 MNHNS and CDR2 SASEGT. The V gene end was trimmed by 4 bases and the J gene end by 4 bases; junction bases not matched to a gene: 4. The CDR3 has 14 residues. Here the CDR3 reads CASSGGTENQPQHF. CDR3 sequence (DNA): TGTGCCAGCAGTGGAGGGACAGAAAATCAGCCCCAGCATTTT.

The chain uses TRBV27 and TRBJ2-2, with D perhaps TRBD1 or TRBD2 (5 bases each). V gave up 8 bases and J gave up 4 bases, with 17 bases separating them. Germline V gives CDR1 MNHEY, CDR2 SMNVEV (reference sequence). This CDR3 is built from 15 residues. The CDR3 loop reads CASGPRGDGTGELFF. The DNA of the CDR3 is TGTGCCAGCGGGCCGAGGGGCGATGGCACCGGGGAGCTGTTTTTT.

The chain employs TRBV2 and TRBJ2-2, with D unclear. This CDR3 contains 15 residues. The germline V and J ends were trimmed by 4 bases and 1 base, with 10 bases remaining between them. CDR1 and CDR2 (germline): SNHLY, FYNNEI. CDR3 residues: CASSGKGRNTGELFF. CDR3 sequence (DNA): TGTGCCAGCAGTGGTAAGGGTCGGAACACCGGGGAGCTGTTTTTT. Looking up the rest from reference TRBV2 and TRBJ2-2 gives the full variable domain: EPEVTQTPSHQVTQMGQEVILRCVPISNHLYFYWYRQILGQKVEFLVSFYNNEISEKSEIFDDQFSVERPDGSNFTLKIRSTKLEDSAMYFCASSGKGRNTGELFFGEGSRLTVL.

In its sample, this clonotype was seen a few times. The chain uses TRBV9 and TRBJ2-1; D is possibly TRBD1 or TRBD2 (5 bases each). Germline CDR1 and CDR2: SGDLS and YYNGEE. This CDR3 contains 15 residues. Trimming stripped 4 bases from V and 3 bases from J, with 14 bases between. The CDR3 region is CASSPDPGSYNEQFF. CDR3 bases: TGTGCCAGCAGCCCAGACCCAGGGAGCTACAATGAGCAGTTCTTC.

This chain connects TRBV6-1 to TRBJ1-1; a possible D gene is TRBD1 (6 bases). Germline V gene lookup returns CDR1 MNHNS and CDR2 SASEGT. The CDR3 runs 14 residues. V lost 6 bases, J lost 11 bases, and 22 bases lay in between. This CDR3 is CASRRQAGGLWAFF. CDR3 nucleotide sequence: TGTGCCAGCAGACGACAGGCCGGGGGCCTTTGGGCTTTCTTT.

This chain connects TRBV28 to TRBJ1-5; no clear D. Germline V gives CDR1 MDHEN, CDR2 SYDVKM. This CDR3 region has 12 residues. V lost 11 bases, J lost 2 bases, and 10 bases lay in between. Written as DNA, the CDR3 is TGTGCCGAGGGAAGGGGCAATCAGCCCCAGCATTTT. Protein: CAEGRGNQPQHF.

The table lists this clonotype with a few counts. The chain joins TRBV6-2 or TRBV6-3 to TRBJ1-2; 7 bases fit TRBD1. Germline V gene lookup returns CDR1 MNHEY and CDR2 SVGEGT. The junction had 10 bases not matched to a gene; V was cut back by 2 bases and J by 7 bases. This CDR3 region has 15 residues. The CDR3 here is CASSYGTALVSGYTF. The CDR3 region has the DNA TGTGCCAGCAGTTACGGGACAGCTCTAGTCTCTGGCTACACCTTC.

This clonotype was counted a single time. A much larger clone lies one base from this, so it may be a read error. The conserved phenylalanine or tryptophan normally closing the CDR3 is absent here, so this likely arose from a read error. The J gene is TRBJ2-2, the V gene TRBV6-1; D not resolved. Trimming shortened V by 2 bases and J by 11 bases, and 15 bases separated the two germline ends. There are 14 residues in the CDR3. Germline CDR1 MNHNS, CDR2 SASEGT. The CDR3: CASSEFGRLSELFS. The CDR3, as DNA: TGTGCCAGCAGTGAATTCGGCCGCCTTAGCGAGCTGTTTTCT.

The J gene is TRBJ1-2, the V gene TRBV5-5; D possibly corresponds to TRBD1 (5 bases). Germline V gene lookup returns CDR1 SGHKS and CDR2 YYEKEE (reference sequence). This CDR3 is built from 14 residues. The V and J ends lost 3 bases and 3 bases respectively, with 12 bases between them. The chain's CDR3 is CASSSGTGDYGYTF. CDR3 in DNA: TGTGCCAGCAGCTCCGGGACGGGTGACTATGGCTACACCTTC.

This clonotype was found a few times. The V call is TRBV4-1, the J call TRBJ1-3, with D unclear. CDR3 length equals 17 residues. CDR1 MGHRA and CDR2 YSYEKL come from the germline V gene. V was pared by 1 base and J by 3 bases, with 16 bases between. In DNA, the CDR3 is TGCGCCAGCAGCCAAGTGCTTCTTGGAGGGCTTGGAAACACCATATATTTT. Encoded protein: CASSQVLLGGLGNTIYF.

This rearrangement joins TRBV7-8 to TRBJ1-1; D unresolved. Trimming shortened V by 0 bases and J by 11 bases, and 13 bases separated the two germline ends. The CDR3 has 13 amino acids. CDR1 SGHVS and CDR2 FQNEAQ come from the germline V gene. The CDR3 is CASSLARGAKAFF. The CDR3 DNA sequence: TGTGCCAGCAGCTTAGCGCGGGGAGCAAAGGCTTTCTTT. The full variable domain, completed using reference TRBV7-8 and TRBJ1-1, is GAGVSQSPRYKVAKRGQDVALRCDPISGHVSLFWYQQALGQGPEFLTYFQNEAQLDKSGLPSDRFFAERPEGSVSTLKIQRTQQEDSAVYLCASSLARGAKAFFGQGTRLTVV.

This clonotype showed up just a few times. The chain is built from TRBV29-1 and TRBJ2-1; TRBD2 matches 7 bases. J was trimmed by 7 bases and V by 5 bases; bases with no gene match: 5. This CDR3 spans 12 amino acids. Per the germline V gene, CDR1 is SQVTM and CDR2 is ANQGSEA. CDR3 nucleotides: TGCAGCGTTTGGGGACTAATGAATGAGCAGTTCTTC. It is translated as CSVWGLMNEQFF.

This clonotype was detected a few times. J is TRBJ1-1 and V is TRBV10-3; 7 positions agree with TRBD1. This CDR3 is built from 14 residues. V shed 2 bases and J 6 bases; nucleotides not matched to a gene: 6. Germline V CDR1 and CDR2: ENHRY, SYGVKD. CDR3 DNA sequence: TGTGCCATCAGTGAGAAACAGGGGTACCCTGAAGCTTTCTTT. It translates to CAISEKQGYPEAFF.

The chain uses TRBV12-3 or TRBV12-4 and TRBJ2-1, with 11 bases identical to TRBD2. The CDR3 spans 15 residues. Unmatched junction bases numbered 3, after V lost 1 base and J lost 7 bases. As DNA, the CDR3 is TGTGCCAGCAGTTTAGGGGCTAGCGGGGGGAATGAGCAGTTCTTC. This gives the protein CASSLGASGGNEQFF.

This clonotype was picked up many times. The chain combines TRBV5-1 with TRBJ1-4, with D uncertain. Trimming shortened V by 0 bases and J by 5 bases, and 8 bases separated the two germline ends. The CDR3 length is 14 residues. Germline values: CDR1 SGHRS, CDR2 YFSETQ. DNA for the CDR3: TGCGCCAGCAGCTTGGGCTCCGGGAATGAAAAACTGTTTTTT. Translated, it gives CASSLGSGNEKLFF.

This chain uses TRBV7-8 with TRBJ1-1, with D perhaps matching TRBD1 (6 bases). The germline V gene encodes CDR1 SGHVS and CDR2 FQNEAQ. This CDR3 has 12 amino acids. Trimming left V 5 bases short and J 8 bases short, with 12 bases between. In DNA, the CDR3 is TGTGCCAGCAGCCCCCGGGGGGGCGAAGCTTTCTTT. Protein sequence: CASSPRGGEAFF.

V usage is TRBV20-1 and J usage is TRBJ2-5; D uncertain. CDR1 and CDR2 from the germline V gene are DFQATT and SNEGSKA (reference sequence). V gave up 3 bases and J gave up 5 bases, with 10 bases separating them. The CDR3 sequence is 12 residues long. The CDR3: CSASEVPETQYF. CDR3 bases: TGCAGTGCTAGTGAAGTTCCGGAGACCCAGTACTTC.

The gene calls are TRBV20-1 and TRBJ1-2, with 7 bases aligning to TRBD1. Unmatched junction bases numbered 9, after V lost 4 bases and J lost 4 bases. Germline V gives CDR1 DFQATT, CDR2 SNEGSKA (reference sequence). CDR3 length equals 14 residues. The CDR3 DNA is TGCAGTGCTACCCCGGAGGGGGCGGGCTATGGCTACACCTTC. Its translation: CSATPEGAGYGYTF.

The chain links TRBV6-1 to TRBJ2-1, with 11 bases identical to TRBD1. The CDR3 consists of 13 residues. The V gene end was trimmed by 6 bases and the J gene end by 8 bases; junction bases not matched to a gene: 3. The germline gives CDR1 MNHNS, CDR2 SASEGT. CDR3 loop: CASRRTGGHEQFF. CDR3 bases: TGTGCCAGCAGACGGACAGGGGGCCATGAGCAGTTCTTC.

The chain employs TRBV28 and TRBJ2-2; 13 nucleotides line up with TRBD2. The J segment lost 6 bases and the V segment lost 3 bases, leaving 4 bases of the junction unmatched. The CDR3 is made up of 16 amino acids. CDR1 is MDHEN and CDR2 is SYDVKM in the germline V gene. The CDR3 loop reads CASSFGLAGAPGELFF. CDR3 sequence (DNA): TGTGCCAGCAGTTTCGGACTAGCGGGAGCCCCCGGGGAGCTGTTTTTT. Looking up the rest from reference TRBV28 and TRBJ2-2 gives the full variable domain: DVKVTQSSRYLVKRTGEKVFLECVQDMDHENMFWYRQDPGLGLRLIYFSYDVKMKEKGDIPEGYSVSREKKERFSLILESASTNQTSMYLCASSFGLAGAPGELFFGEGSRLTVL.

This clonotype was detected a few times. The chain's CDR3 is CATSGSEVGQETQYF. Written as DNA, the CDR3 is TGTGCCACCAGTGGTAGCGAGGTCGGTCAAGAGACCCAGTACTTC. The chain is built from TRBV24-1 and TRBJ2-5, with D perhaps matching TRBD2 (5 bases). The V end was cut by 5 bases, the J end by 2 bases, with 14 bases between. The CDR3 is 15 residues long. Germline CDR1 and CDR2: KGHDR and SFDVKD.

This rearrangement joins TRBV6-5 to TRBJ1-2; D gene unclear. The germline V gene encodes CDR1 MNHEY and CDR2 SVGAGI. The CDR3 is 14 residues long. V was clipped by 0 bases and J by 8 bases, with 13 bases between them. The CDR3 DNA reads as TGTGCCAGCAGTTACTCTGGACGGAGAGTCGGCTACACCTTC. Protein: CASSYSGRRVGYTF.